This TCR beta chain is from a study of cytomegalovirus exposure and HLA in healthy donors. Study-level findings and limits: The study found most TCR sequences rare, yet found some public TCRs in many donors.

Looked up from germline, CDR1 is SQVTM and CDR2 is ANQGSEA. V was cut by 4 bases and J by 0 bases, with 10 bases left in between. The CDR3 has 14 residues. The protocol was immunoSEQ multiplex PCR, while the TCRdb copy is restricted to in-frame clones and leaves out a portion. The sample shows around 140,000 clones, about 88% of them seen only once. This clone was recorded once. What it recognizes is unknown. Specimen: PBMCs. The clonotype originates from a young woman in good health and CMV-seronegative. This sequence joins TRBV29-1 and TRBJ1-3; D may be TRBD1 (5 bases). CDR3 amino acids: CSVGDRSSGNTIYF. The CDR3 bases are TGCAGCGTTGGCGACAGATCCTCTGGAAACACCATATATTTT.